The 26 T cell receptor beta chains below all came from one sample that was sequenced in a study of cytomegalovirus exposure and HLA in healthy donors. Sequencing used immunoSEQ multiplex PCR; TCRdb keeps in-frame clones, though not all of them. This table has 200,000 to 250,000 clones, roughly 80% appearing once. The sequencing sample was made of PBMCs. The receptor source for this set is a woman aged 18-29 years in good health and CMV-seronegative.

The table lists this clone with a few counts. J is TRBJ2-1 and V is TRBV5-4; TRBD2 agrees at 12 bases. The germline gives CDR1 SGHNT, CDR2 YYREEE (reference sequence). The V and J ends lost 2 bases and 4 bases, in that order; junction bases with no gene match: 1. The CDR3 runs to 15 residues. CDR3 sequence: CASSFGTSGYNEQFF. The DNA for the CDR3 is TGTGCCAGCAGCTTCGGGACTAGCGGGTACAATGAGCAGTTCTTC.

This rearrangement joins TRBV11-2 to TRBJ2-7; D is perhaps TRBD2 (6 bases). V was cut by 3 bases and J by 2 bases, with 14 bases left in between. Germline V gene lookup returns CDR1 SGHAT and CDR2 FQNNGV. The CDR3 has 15 amino acids. CDR3 nucleotides: TGTGCCAGCAGCTTGGGGTCGCGGGGAACCTACGAGCAGTACTTC. This translates into CASSLGSRGTYEQYF.

The chain employs TRBV2 and TRBJ2-7; a weak D match, TRBD1 (6 bases). The CDR3 extends over 14 amino acids. Trimming took off 7 bases at V and 1 base at J, with 14 bases between the two ends. Germline assignment: CDR1 SNHLY and CDR2 FYNNEI. For the CDR3, the DNA is TGTGCCAGCATGAGGGGGACGGATTCCTACGAGCAGTACTTC. Translation gives CASMRGTDSYEQYF.

At least ten counts were recorded for this clone. The CDR3 coding sequence is TGCGCCAGCAGCTTGGAAGCTAGGACAGGAGGGCCTAACTATGGCTACACCTTC. Its protein product is CASSLEARTGGPNYGYTF. The genes are TRBV5-1 and TRBJ1-2; the match to TRBD1 covers 7 bases. The CDR3 spans 18 residues. The germline V gene encodes CDR1 SGHRS and CDR2 YFSETQ. V lost 0 bases to trimming and J lost 0 bases; unmatched junction nucleotides: 11.

The chain combines TRBV18 with TRBJ1-1; D call uncertain. V lost 1 base and J lost 0, with 15 bases in between. The CDR3 loop spans 17 amino acids. Germline CDR1 is KGHSH and CDR2 is LQKENI. DNA of the CDR3: TGTGCCAGCTCACCACGAGCGGCCTTAGGAATGAACACTGAAGCTTTCTTT. Translated: CASSPRAALGMNTEAFF.

V usage is TRBV9 and J usage is TRBJ1-4, with D hard to call. V lost 4 bases to trimming and J lost 8 bases, with 9 bases between them. This CDR3 has 12 amino acids. The germline gives CDR1 SGDLS, CDR2 YYNGEE. The CDR3 region is CASSPDEEKLFF. For the CDR3, the DNA is TGTGCCAGCAGCCCTGACGAAGAAAAACTGTTTTTT.

This chain's CDR3 is CASSFGIRLRNTEAFF. In nucleotides, the CDR3 is TGTGCCAGCAGTTTCGGTATACGATTAAGGAACACTGAAGCTTTCTTT. The chain links TRBV27 to TRBJ1-1; D is uncertain. This CDR3 has 16 amino acids. The V end lost 3 bases, the J end lost 1 base, and 15 bases lay between the germline ends. The germline V gene has CDR1 MNHEY and CDR2 SMNVEV (reference sequence).

The V gene is TRBV6-1, the J gene TRBJ2-1, with D maybe TRBD1 (6 bases). Trimming removed 4 bases from V and 3 bases from J, with 13 bases in between. The germline V gene encodes CDR1 MNHNS and CDR2 SASEGT. The CDR3 has 15 residues. This CDR3 reads CASSVEDRIYNEQFF. The CDR3 DNA reads as TGTGCCAGCAGTGTGGAGGACAGAATCTACAATGAGCAGTTCTTC.

The chain uses TRBV11-2 and TRBJ2-7; no clear D gene. The V end was cut by 4 bases, the J end by 4 bases, with 11 bases between. The CDR3 consists of 13 residues. Germline V gene data show CDR1 as SGHAT and CDR2 as FQNNGV. CDR3 loop: CASSSPTSYEQYF. The CDR3 region has the DNA TGTGCCAGCAGCTCCCCCACCTCATACGAGCAGTACTTC.

V and J are TRBV28 and TRBJ1-1, with D unclear. The CDR3 runs to 13 residues. The germline gives CDR1 MDHEN, CDR2 SYDVKM. Deletions cut 4 bases from V and 4 bases from J, with 10 bases between. The DNA of the CDR3 is TGTGCCAGCAGTTATCCCTCGAGCACTGAAGCTTTCTTT. This encodes CASSYPSSTEAFF.

This chain joins TRBV29-1 and TRBJ2-1; 10 bases fit TRBD1. The CDR3 is 15 residues long. The junction had 5 bases not matched to a gene; V was cut back by 2 bases and J by 4 bases. Germline values: CDR1 SQVTM, CDR2 ANQGSEA. Written as DNA, the CDR3 is TGCAGCGTTGAACTGCCGGGACAGGGGTACAATGAGCAGTTCTTC. This translates into CSVELPGQGYNEQFF.

The CDR3 here is CAWTDGGGPETQYF. The CDR3 DNA reads as TGTGCCTGGACCGACGGGGGAGGGCCAGAGACCCAGTACTTC. The J gene is TRBJ2-5, the V gene TRBV30; 7 positions agree with TRBD2. CDR1 and CDR2 from the germline V gene are GTSNPN and SVGIG (reference sequence). The length of the CDR3 is 14 residues. The junction had 9 bases not matched to a gene; V was cut back by 4 bases and J by 4 bases. Looking up the rest from reference TRBV30 and TRBJ2-5 gives the full variable domain: SQTIHQWPATLVQPVGSPLSLECTVEGTSNPNLYWYRQAAGRGLQLLFYSVGIGQISSEVPQNLSASRPQDRQFILSSKKLLLSDSGFYLCAWTDGGGPETQYFGPGTRLLVL.

The CDR3 nucleotides read TGTGCCAGCAGCCGGGAGCGAATGCCCCAGCATTTT. This gives the protein CASSRERMPQHF. The chain is built from TRBV28 and TRBJ1-5, with no clear D. V was shortened by 6 bases and J by 9 bases, with 12 bases between the two germline ends. The CDR3 runs 12 residues. Germline loops: CDR1 MDHEN, CDR2 SYDVKM. Complete variable domain (other parts from reference TRBV28 and TRBJ1-5): DVKVTQSSRYLVKRTGEKVFLECVQDMDHENMFWYRQDPGLGLRLIYFSYDVKMKEKGDIPEGYSVSREKKERFSLILESASTNQTSMYLCASSRERMPQHFGDGTRLSIL.

The chain joins TRBV30 to TRBJ2-7; 11 nucleotides agree with TRBD1. The CDR3 length is 15 residues. From germline, CDR1 is GTSNPN and CDR2 SVGIG (reference sequence). Trimming took 0 bases from V and 4 from J; bases not matched to a gene: 5. The CDR3, as DNA: TGTGCCTGGAGTGTACCTGGGACAGGGGGGTACGAGCAGTACTTC. Translation gives CAWSVPGTGGYEQYF.

The gene calls are TRBV5-1 and TRBJ2-3; D is uncertain. Trimming cost V 4 bases and J 8 bases, with 23 bases left between them. Per the germline V gene, CDR1 is SGHRS and CDR2 is YFSETQ. This CDR3 comprises 16 residues. The CDR3 loop reads CASSLEAPGFSGTQYF. The CDR3 nucleotides read TGCGCCAGCAGCCTAGAGGCACCGGGTTTTAGTGGTACGCAGTATTTT.

This clone was seen once. This chain uses TRBV2 with TRBJ2-1; 7 bases fit TRBD2. V trimming: 2 bases; J trimming: 4 bases; junction bases outside the gene matches: 5. CDR3 size: 15 residues. In germline, CDR1 is SNHLY, CDR2 FYNNEI. The DNA for the CDR3 is TGTGCCAGCAGTGAACGGGGACTACTTTACAATGAGCAGTTCTTC. It specifies CASSERGLLYNEQFF.

The chain is built from TRBV2 and TRBJ2-3; tentatively, D is TRBD2 (6 bases). The CDR3 spans 14 residues. Germline V lookup: CDR1 SNHLY, CDR2 FYNNEI. Trimming left V 6 bases short and J 0 bases short, with 10 bases between. The CDR3 nucleotides read TGTGCCAGCAGGGACGGGACTAGCACAGATACGCAGTATTTT. Its protein product is CASRDGTSTDTQYF.

V and J are TRBV28 and TRBJ1-2, with D maybe TRBD1 (5 bases). V shed 4 bases and J shed 4 bases, with 16 bases lying between them. The CDR3 runs 15 residues. Germline loops: CDR1 MDHEN, CDR2 SYDVKM. The CDR3 coding sequence is TGTGCCAGCAGTTCCGGGGCCTCTCTTCCCTATGGCTACACCTTC. Amino acid sequence: CASSSGASLPYGYTF.

The chain is built from TRBV10-1 and TRBJ1-2, with a weak D call TRBD1 (5 bases). Trimming removed 2 bases from V and 8 bases from J, with 12 bases in between. CDR1 is WNHNN, CDR2 SYGVQD, per germline (reference sequence). The CDR3 runs 13 residues. The CDR3 DNA reads TGCGCCAGCAGTGAGGAGCGTAGGGGAGGCTACACCTTC. It codes for CASSEERRGGYTF.

The rearrangement joins TRBV9 to TRBJ1-4; 8 nucleotides align to TRBD1. The CDR3 consists of 15 residues. With 3 bases clipped from V and 0 bases from J, the junction kept 1 base outside the gene matches. Per the germline V gene, CDR1 is SGDLS and CDR2 is YYNGEE. The DNA for the CDR3 is TGTGCCAGCAGCGCAGGGGGCGCAACTAATGAAAAACTGTTTTTT. Its protein product is CASSAGGATNEKLFF.

The chain links TRBV15 to TRBJ2-2; TRBD1 agrees at 10 bases. The CDR3 runs 20 residues. The V segment lost 5 bases and the J segment 4 bases; nucleotides outside the gene matches: 19. The V gene's germline CDR1 is LNHNV and CDR2 YYDKDF (reference sequence). CDR3 DNA sequence: TGTGCCACCAGCGAACCCGCCACCCCGGGACAGGGGTCGGGCACCGGGGAGCTGTTTTTT. This gives the protein CATSEPATPGQGSGTGELFF.

The chain joins TRBV15 to TRBJ2-1; the D gene is possibly TRBD1 (6 bases). Trimming left V 8 bases short and J 6 bases short, with 26 bases between. CDR1 is LNHNV, CDR2 YYDKDF, per germline (reference sequence). The CDR3 is made up of 17 amino acids. The CDR3 DNA is TGTGCCACCGTGAGGGGGTTTCTAGCTGGGGACGGCAATGAGCAGTTCTTC. This translates into CATVRGFLAGDGNEQFF.

This clone was seen only a few times. V and J are TRBV7-9 and TRBJ1-4; D is undetermined. Germline loops: CDR1 SEHNR, CDR2 FQNEAQ (reference sequence). Trimming took off 4 bases at V and 8 bases at J, with 14 bases between the two ends. This CDR3 is built from 14 residues. The CDR3 loop is CASSSGRAREKLFF. The CDR3, as DNA: TGTGCCAGCAGCTCCGGGAGGGCGCGAGAAAAACTGTTTTTT.

The chain links TRBV9 to TRBJ2-1; D is unresolved. Deletions cut 0 bases from V and 9 bases from J, with 10 bases between. The germline gives CDR1 SGDLS, CDR2 YYNGEE. The CDR3 contains 13 residues. The CDR3 nucleotides read TGTGCCAGCAGCGTAGTACCGGACCGTGAGCAGTTCTTC. Translating gives CASSVVPDREQFF.

This clone turned up a few times. The chain links TRBV29-1 to TRBJ2-2; tentatively, D is TRBD1 or TRBD2 (5 bases each). V dropped 5 bases and J dropped 0 bases, with 10 bases sitting between them. CDR3 length: 14 amino acids. Germline CDR1 is SQVTM and CDR2 is ANQGSEA. The CDR3 DNA reads TGCAGCGTTAAGGGACGAGCGAACACCGGGGAGCTGTTTTTT. It encodes CSVKGRANTGELFF.

CDR3 nucleotides: TGTGCCAGCAGCTTGGGACAGGGGCAGGCAGATACGCAGTATTTT. Translating gives CASSLGQGQADTQYF. V and J are TRBV5-8 and TRBJ2-3; 8 nucleotides agree with TRBD1. The CDR3 is 15 residues long. Losses at the gene ends were 0 bases for V and 4 bases for J; bases not matched to a gene: 4. Germline V gives CDR1 SGHTS, CDR2 YDEGEE. The full variable domain, rest sourced from reference TRBV5-8 and TRBJ2-3, is EAGVTQSPTHLIKTRGQQATLRCSPISGHTSVYWYQQALGLGLQFLLWYDEGEERNRGNFPPRFSGRQFPNYSSELNVNALELEDSALYLCASSLGQGQADTQYFGPGTRLTVL.